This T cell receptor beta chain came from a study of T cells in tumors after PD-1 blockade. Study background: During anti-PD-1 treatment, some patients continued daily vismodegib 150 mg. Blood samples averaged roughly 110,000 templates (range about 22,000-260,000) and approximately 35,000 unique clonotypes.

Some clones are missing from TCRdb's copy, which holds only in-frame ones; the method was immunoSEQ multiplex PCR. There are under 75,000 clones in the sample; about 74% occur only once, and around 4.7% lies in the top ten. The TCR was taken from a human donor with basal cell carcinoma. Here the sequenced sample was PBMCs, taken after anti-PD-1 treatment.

For the CDR3, the DNA is TGTGCCAGCAGTGAAGCGCTTCCCCGGAGTAATGAGCAGTTCTTC. Protein product: CASSEALPRSNEQFF. The chain joins TRBV2 to TRBJ2-1; no clear D. V lost 0 bases and J 7 bases, leaving 13 bases between the germline ends. CDR3 size: 15 residues. The germline gives CDR1 SNHLY, CDR2 FYNNEI.